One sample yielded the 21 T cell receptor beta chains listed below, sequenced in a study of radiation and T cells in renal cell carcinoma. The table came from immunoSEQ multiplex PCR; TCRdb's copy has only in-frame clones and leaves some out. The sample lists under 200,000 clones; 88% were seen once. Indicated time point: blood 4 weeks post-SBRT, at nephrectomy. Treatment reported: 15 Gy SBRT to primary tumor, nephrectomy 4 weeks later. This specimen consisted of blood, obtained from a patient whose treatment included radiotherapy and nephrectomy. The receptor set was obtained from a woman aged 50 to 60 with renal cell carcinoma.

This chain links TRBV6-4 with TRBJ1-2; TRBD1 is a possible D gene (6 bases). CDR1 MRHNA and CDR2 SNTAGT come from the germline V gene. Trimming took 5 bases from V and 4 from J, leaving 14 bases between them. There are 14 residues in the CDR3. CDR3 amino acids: CASSKEQGLYGYTF. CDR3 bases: TGTGCCAGCAGTAAGGAACAGGGACTCTATGGCTACACCTTC.

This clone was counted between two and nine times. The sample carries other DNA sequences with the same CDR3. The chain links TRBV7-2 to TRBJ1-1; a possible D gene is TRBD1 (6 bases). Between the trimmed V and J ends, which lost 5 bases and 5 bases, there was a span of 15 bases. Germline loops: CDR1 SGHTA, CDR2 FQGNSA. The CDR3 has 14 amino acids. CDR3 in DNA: TGTGCCAGCAGCCTGACAGGCGTTGGGACTGAAGCTTTCTTT. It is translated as CASSLTGVGTEAFF.

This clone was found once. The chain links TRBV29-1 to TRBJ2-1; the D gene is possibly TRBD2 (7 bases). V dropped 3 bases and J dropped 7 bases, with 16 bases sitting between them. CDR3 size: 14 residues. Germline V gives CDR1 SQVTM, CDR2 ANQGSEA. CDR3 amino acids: CSVDYSGGGNEQFF. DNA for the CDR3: TGCAGCGTTGACTACTCGGGGGGCGGGAATGAGCAGTTCTTC.

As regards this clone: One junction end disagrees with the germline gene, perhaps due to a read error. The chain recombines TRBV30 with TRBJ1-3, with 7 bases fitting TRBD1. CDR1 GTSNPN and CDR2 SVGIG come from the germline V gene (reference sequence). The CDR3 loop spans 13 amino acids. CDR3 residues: CAWSVDRQGELSF. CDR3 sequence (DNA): TGTGCCTGGAGTGTAGATCGCCAGGGGGAATTGTCCTTT.

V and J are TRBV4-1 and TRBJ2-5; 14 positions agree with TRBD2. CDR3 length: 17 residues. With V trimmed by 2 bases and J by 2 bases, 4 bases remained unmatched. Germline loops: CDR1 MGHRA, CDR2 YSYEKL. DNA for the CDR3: TGCGCCAGCAGCCAATCGGGACTAGCGGGGGAGCAAGAGACCCAGTACTTC. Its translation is CASSQSGLAGEQETQYF.

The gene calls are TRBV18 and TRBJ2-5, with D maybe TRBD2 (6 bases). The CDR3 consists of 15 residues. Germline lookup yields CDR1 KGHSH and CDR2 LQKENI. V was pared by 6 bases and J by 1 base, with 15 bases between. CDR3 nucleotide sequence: TGTGCCAGCTCGCCGGGGTTGGGAGGCCAAGAGACCCAGTACTTC. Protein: CASSPGLGGQETQYF. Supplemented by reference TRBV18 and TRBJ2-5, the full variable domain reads NAGVMQNPRHLVRRRGQEARLRCSPMKGHSHVYWYRQLPEEGLKFMVYLQKENIIDESGMPKERFSAEFPKEGPSILRIQQVVRGDSAAYFCASSPGLGGQETQYFGPGTRLLVL.

CDR3 residues: CASSPSGVIAGGTYNEQFF. The CDR3 DNA follows: TGTGCCAGCAGCCCTAGTGGGGTTATAGCGGGGGGGACCTACAATGAGCAGTTCTTC. This rearrangement joins TRBV7-6 to TRBJ2-1, with 11 bases lining up with TRBD2. V lost 5 bases, J lost 2 bases, and 14 bases stayed unmatched. This CDR3 spans 19 amino acids. CDR1 and CDR2 (germline): SGHVS, FNYEAQ.

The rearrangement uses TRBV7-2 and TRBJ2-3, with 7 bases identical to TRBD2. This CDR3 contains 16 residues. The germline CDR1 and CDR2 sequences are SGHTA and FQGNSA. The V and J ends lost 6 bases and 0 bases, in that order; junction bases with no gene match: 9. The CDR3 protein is CASSPLGGGSTDTQYF. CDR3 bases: TGTGCCAGCAGTCCCTTGGGGGGGGGAAGCACAGATACGCAGTATTTT.

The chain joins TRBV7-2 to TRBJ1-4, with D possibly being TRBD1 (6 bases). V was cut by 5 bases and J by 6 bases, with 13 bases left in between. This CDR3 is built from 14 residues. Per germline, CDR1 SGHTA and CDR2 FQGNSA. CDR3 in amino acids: CASSTNRQDEKLFF. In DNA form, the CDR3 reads TGTGCCAGCAGCACGAACCGACAGGATGAAAAACTGTTTTTT.

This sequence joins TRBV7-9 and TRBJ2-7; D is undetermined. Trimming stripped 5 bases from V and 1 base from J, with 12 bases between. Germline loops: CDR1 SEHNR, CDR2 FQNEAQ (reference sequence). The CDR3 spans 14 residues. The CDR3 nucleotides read TGTGCCAGCAGCCCCCCCGGCTCGTCCTACGAGCAGTACTTC. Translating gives CASSPPGSSYEQYF. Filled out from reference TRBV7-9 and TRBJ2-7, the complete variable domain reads DTGVSQNPRHKITKRGQNVTFRCDPISEHNRLYWYRQTLGQGPEFLTYFQNEAQLEKSRLLSDRFSAERPKGSFSTLEIQRTEQGDSAMYLCASSPPGSSYEQYFGPGTRLTVT.

The CDR3 protein is CASSYSSPTNEKLFF. CDR3 DNA: TGTGCCAGCAGTTACTCATCACCAACTAATGAAAAACTGTTTTTT. V is TRBV6-5 and J is TRBJ1-4; D ambiguous. The V gene lost 0 bases and the J gene lost 0 bases, with 5 bases spanning the gap. The CDR3 consists of 15 residues. The germline V gene encodes CDR1 MNHEY and CDR2 SVGAGI.

The CDR3 loop is CASSQVKGGGYNEQFF. The CDR3 DNA reads TGTGCCAGCAGCCAAGTCAAGGGGGGCGGATACAATGAGCAGTTCTTC. V usage is TRBV4-2 and J usage is TRBJ2-1; D could derive from TRBD1 or TRBD2 (6 bases each). Germline V CDR1 and CDR2: LGHNA, YNFKEQ. The CDR3 consists of 16 residues. V lost 1 base and J 4 bases, leaving 14 bases between the germline ends.

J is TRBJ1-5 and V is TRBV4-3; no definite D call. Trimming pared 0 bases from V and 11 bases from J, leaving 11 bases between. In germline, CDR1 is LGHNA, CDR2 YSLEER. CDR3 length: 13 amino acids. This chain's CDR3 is CASSQDHAEAQHF. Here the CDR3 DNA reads TGCGCCAGCAGCCAAGATCATGCGGAGGCCCAGCATTTT.

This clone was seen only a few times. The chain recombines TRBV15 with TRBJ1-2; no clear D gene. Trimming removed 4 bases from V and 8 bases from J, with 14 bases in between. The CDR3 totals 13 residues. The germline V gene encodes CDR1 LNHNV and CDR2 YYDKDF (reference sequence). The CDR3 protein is CATSNRPSVGYTF. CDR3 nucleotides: TGTGCCACCAGCAATCGTCCCTCGGTGGGCTACACCTTC.

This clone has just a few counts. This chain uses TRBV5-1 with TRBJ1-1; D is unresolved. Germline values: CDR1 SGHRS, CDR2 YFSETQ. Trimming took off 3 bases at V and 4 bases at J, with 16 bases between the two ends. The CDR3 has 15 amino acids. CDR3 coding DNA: TGCGCCAGCAGCTCCCTCGGGAGGGAGGGCACTGAAGCTTTCTTT. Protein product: CASSSLGREGTEAFF.

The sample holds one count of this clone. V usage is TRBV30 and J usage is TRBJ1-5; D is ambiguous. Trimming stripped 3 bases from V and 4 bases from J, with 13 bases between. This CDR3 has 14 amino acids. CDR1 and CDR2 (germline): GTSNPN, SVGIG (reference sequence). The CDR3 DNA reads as TGTGCCTGGAGCGTTAGTGGGTTGAATCAGCCCCAGCATTTT. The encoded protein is CAWSVSGLNQPQHF.

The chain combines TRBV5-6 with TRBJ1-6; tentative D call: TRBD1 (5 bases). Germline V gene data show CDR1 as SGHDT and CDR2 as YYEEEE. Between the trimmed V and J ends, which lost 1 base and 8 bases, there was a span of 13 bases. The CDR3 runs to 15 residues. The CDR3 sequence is CASSLNLDIYSPLHF. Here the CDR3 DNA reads TGTGCCAGCAGCTTGAATCTGGACATTTATTCACCCCTCCACTTT.

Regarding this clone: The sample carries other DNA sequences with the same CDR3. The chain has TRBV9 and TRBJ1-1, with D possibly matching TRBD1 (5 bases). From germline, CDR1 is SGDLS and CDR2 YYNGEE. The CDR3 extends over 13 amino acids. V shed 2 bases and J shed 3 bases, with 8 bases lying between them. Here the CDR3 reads CASSVLGDTEAFF. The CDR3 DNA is TGTGCCAGCAGCGTCTTGGGGGACACTGAAGCTTTCTTT.

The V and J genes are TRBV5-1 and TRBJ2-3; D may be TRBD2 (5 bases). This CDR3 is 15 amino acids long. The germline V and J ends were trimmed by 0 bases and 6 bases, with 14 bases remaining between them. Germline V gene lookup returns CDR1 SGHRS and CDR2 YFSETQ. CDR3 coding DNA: TGCGCCAGCAGCTTGGGGCTAGCTGAGGTGGATACGCAGTATTTT. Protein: CASSLGLAEVDTQYF.

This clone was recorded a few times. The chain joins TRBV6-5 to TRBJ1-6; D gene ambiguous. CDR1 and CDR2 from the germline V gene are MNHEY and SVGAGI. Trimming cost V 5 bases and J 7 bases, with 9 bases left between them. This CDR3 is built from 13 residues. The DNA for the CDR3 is TGTGCCAGCAGTACCATTGAGAATTCACCCCTCCACTTT. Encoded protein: CASSTIENSPLHF.

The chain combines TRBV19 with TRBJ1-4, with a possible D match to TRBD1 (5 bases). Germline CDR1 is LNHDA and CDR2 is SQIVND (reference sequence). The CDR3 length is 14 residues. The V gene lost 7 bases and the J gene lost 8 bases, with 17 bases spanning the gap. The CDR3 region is CASKDSAGREKLFF. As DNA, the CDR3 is TGTGCCAGTAAGGATTCGGCAGGGCGGGAAAAACTGTTTTTT.